This T cell receptor beta chain was captured in a study of blood T cell repertoires in COVID-19. Study as a whole: Samples taken during acute and convalescent COVID-19 were collected in the United States, Italy and Spain. In each case, the material was cDNA or gDNA derived from T cells, B-cell-depleted T cells, or PBMCs.

Original processing methods: Reference gene primer amplification in the assay estimated nucleated cell counts. Using immunoSEQ multiplex PCR, the repertoire was profiled, and TCRdb retains in-frame clones only, with some absent. V and J calls and clone size are those listed in that table; D and trimming were worked out from the DNA. The sample records about 120,000 clones, more than 70% being singletons. V was clipped by 7 bases and J by 1 base; unmatched bases: 6. This CDR3 is 14 amino acids long. Germline CDR1 reads SNHLY; CDR2 reads FYNNEI. Sequenced: peripheral blood. The chain recombines TRBV2 with TRBJ1-1, with 7 bases identical to TRBD1. This receptor was obtained from a man older than 75 with active or convalescent COVID-19. CDR3 in DNA: TGTGCCAGCAAAAAGGACAGGCCGAACACTGAAGCTTTCTTT. It specifies CASKKDRPNTEAFF.